One T cell receptor beta chain is described in this entry. The target of this receptor is not known. Base-call qualities are not available, and no considerably larger clone is one nucleotide away. The sample is drawn from a study of radiation and T cells in renal cell carcinoma (dated by TCRdb to the early 2020s). Broadly, across the study: Samples were obtained from a clinical trial, in which 15 Gy stereotactic body radiation therapy was delivered to primary renal cell carcinomas and nephrectomy was performed 4 weeks later. A total of 50 or so samples underwent TCR beta sequencing, made up of 26 tumors and about 27 peripheral blood samples. A total of about 3.8 million unique CDR3 nucleotide sequences, encoding some 2,700,000 unique CDR3 amino acid sequences, were found across all 50 or so samples. Results the study describes overall, beyond this receptor: Because pretreatment tumor biopsies were not available, the study could not determine whether clonotypes were already present within the tumor at baseline. Effects of radiation dose or scheduling on the TCR repertoire could not be addressed with the single-armed trial design. Tracking of blood repertoire dynamics stopped at roughly 29 days after treatment, with no follow-up past that point. Top tumor clonotypes rose in blood from baseline to 2 weeks post-radiation, then contracted by 4 weeks, suggesting transient expansion of tumor-resident clones.

Interpreted using the paper, the time point label stands for: blood 2 weeks post-SBRT. The treatment or condition label of this sample denotes: 15 Gy SBRT to primary tumor, nephrectomy 4 weeks later. To track tumor-enriched clonotypes, serial peripheral blood was sampled from radiation-treated patients at baseline and at 2 weeks and 4 weeks after SBRT. All patients had renal cell carcinoma with clear cell pathology. The QIAamp DNA Blood Mini Kit (Qiagen) was used to prepare genomic DNA for TCR sequencing. The analyses included only samples that passed all quality control checks. Following the manufacturer's recommendations, the immunoSEQ kit was used to generate TCR beta libraries from genomic DNA. To prepare libraries, a first multiplex PCR with proprietary primers was run, followed by a second PCR that added unique barcodes, and a bead cleanup was done after each round. A positive control reaction and a negative control reaction, both provided in the kit, were run with every batch of samples. The final libraries underwent checking on an Agilent 4200 TapeStation D1000 ScreenTape, volumetric pooling, and quantification by qPCR. Sequencing was performed on an Illumina NextSeq500 with a MidOutput 150-cycle cartridge, and 156 Read1 and 15 Index1 cycles were run with kit custom primers. The pooled library was loaded at 1.0 pM, with an approximately 20% PhiX control spiked in. The original pipeline was this. The vendor-processed data were analyzed in R, and a clonotype was defined as all T cells that share the same CDR3 nucleotide sequence. For clone abundance analyses, frequencies were normalized to the 10,000 most abundant clones in each sample. Before analysis, public T cell clones were removed, and these numbered fewer than six per sample on average. A difference in abundance of at least 32-fold between compartments was used to define tumor-enriched and baseline blood-enriched clonotypes. A beta-binomial differential abundance model was applied to find clonotypes that expanded or contracted between blood time points. The Baroni-Urbani and Buser coefficient was used to measure tumor-blood repertoire similarity, and groups were compared with two-tailed Wilcoxon tests in R. Sourced from immuneACCESS, this table was stored by TCRdb with only in-frame sequences that have V and J called. A share of the clones is absent; for the studies checked, an unresolved V gene accounts for under half, and the remainder has no known explanation. V, J and clone size were drawn from that table, and D and trimming were deduced from the DNA. The table for this sample lists roughly 130,000 clones; approximately 90% of them were counted only once. 5.8% of the sample rests with the top ten.

CDR3 length: 13 amino acids, cysteine to phenylalanine. The DNA shown is the 39-base CDR3, in frame from base 1. Sequences MNHNS (CDR1) and SASEGT (CDR2) are obtained from the germline V gene. Trimming costs V 8 bases and J 5 bases, and their ends lie 15 bases apart. Recombination connected TRBV6-1 to TRBJ1-1; TRBD1 could be the D gene, as 5 bases match. The receptor comes from a woman between 65 and 79 years old with renal cell carcinoma. Here the sequenced sample was blood, taken from a patient whose treatment included radiotherapy and nephrectomy. The CDR3 reads CASLGQGETEAFF. In nucleotide form, the sequence is TGTGCCAGCCTTGGACAAGGAGAAACTGAAGCTTTCTTT.